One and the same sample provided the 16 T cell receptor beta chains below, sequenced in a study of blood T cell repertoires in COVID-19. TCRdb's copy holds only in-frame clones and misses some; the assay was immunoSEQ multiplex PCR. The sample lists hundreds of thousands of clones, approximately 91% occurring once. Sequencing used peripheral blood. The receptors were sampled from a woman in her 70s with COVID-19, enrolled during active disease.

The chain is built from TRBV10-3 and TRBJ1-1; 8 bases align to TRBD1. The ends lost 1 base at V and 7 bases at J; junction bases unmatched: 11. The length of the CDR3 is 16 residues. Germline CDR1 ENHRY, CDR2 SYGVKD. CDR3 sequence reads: CAISEFDRGGHFEAFF. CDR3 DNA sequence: TGTGCCATCAGTGAGTTCGACAGGGGCGGACACTTTGAAGCTTTCTTT.

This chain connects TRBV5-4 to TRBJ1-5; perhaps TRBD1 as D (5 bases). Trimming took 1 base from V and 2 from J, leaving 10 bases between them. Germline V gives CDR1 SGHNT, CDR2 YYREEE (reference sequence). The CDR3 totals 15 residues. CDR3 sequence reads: CASSLSGGGNQPQHF. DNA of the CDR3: TGTGCCAGCAGCTTGTCGGGGGGGGGCAATCAGCCCCAGCATTTT.

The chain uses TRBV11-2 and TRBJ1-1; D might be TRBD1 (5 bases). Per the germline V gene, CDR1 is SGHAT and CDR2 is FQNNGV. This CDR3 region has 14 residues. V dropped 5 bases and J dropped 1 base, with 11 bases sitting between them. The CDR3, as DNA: TGTGCCAGCAGCCGCGGGACCCCGAACACTGAAGCTTTCTTT. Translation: CASSRGTPNTEAFF.

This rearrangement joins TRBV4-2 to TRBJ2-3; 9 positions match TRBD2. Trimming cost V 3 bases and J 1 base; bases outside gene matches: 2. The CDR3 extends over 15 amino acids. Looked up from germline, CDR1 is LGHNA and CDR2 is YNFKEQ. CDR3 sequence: CASSHVAGGTDTQYF. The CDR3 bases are TGTGCCAGCAGCCACGTAGCGGGGGGCACAGATACGCAGTATTTT.

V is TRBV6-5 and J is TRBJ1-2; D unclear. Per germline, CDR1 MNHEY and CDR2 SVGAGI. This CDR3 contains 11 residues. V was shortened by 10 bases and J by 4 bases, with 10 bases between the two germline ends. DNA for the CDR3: TGTGCCACCCAACAGCTCTATGGCTACACCTTC. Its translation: CATQQLYGYTF.

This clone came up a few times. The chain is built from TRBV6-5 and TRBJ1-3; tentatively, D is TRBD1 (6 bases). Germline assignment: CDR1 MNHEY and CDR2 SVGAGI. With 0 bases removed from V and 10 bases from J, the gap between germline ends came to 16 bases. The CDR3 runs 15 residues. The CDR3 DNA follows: TGTGCCAGCAGTTACTCCGGAGGGGGACTATCGACCATATATTTT. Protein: CASSYSGGGLSTIYF.

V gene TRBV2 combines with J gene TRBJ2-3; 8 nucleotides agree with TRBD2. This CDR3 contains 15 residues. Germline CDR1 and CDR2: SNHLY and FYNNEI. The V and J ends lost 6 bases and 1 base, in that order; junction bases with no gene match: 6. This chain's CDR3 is CASRGLDPRTDTQYF. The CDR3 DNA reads TGTGCCAGCAGGGGACTAGATCCCCGCACAGATACGCAGTATTTT. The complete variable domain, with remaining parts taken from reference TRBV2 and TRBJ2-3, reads EPEVTQTPSHQVTQMGQEVILRCVPISNHLYFYWYRQILGQKVEFLVSFYNNEISEKSEIFDDQFSVERPDGSNFTLKIRSTKLEDSAMYFCASRGLDPRTDTQYFGPGTRLTVL.

The CDR3 DNA is TGTGCCAGCAGCCCGCTGGGTCTAGCGGGGGGTGAGCAGTTCTTC. This gives the protein CASSPLGLAGGEQFF. The V call is TRBV7-2, the J call TRBJ2-1; 11 bases agree with TRBD2. The V gene's germline CDR1 is SGHTA and CDR2 FQGNSA. The CDR3 consists of 15 residues. Germline trimming cut 5 bases from V and 9 bases from J; bases unmatched to any gene: 9.

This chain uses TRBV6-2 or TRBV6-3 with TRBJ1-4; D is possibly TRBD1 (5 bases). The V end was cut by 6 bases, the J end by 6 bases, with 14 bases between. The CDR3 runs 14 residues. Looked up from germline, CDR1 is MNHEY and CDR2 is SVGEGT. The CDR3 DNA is TGTGCCAGCAGCCAAGGGACTGAATATGAAAAACTGTTTTTT. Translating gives CASSQGTEYEKLFF.

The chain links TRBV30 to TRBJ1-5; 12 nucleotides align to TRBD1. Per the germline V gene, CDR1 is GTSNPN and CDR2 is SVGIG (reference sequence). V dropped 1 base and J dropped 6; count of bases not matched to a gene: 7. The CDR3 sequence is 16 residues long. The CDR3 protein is CAWSAGDRGRLQPQHF. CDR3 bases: TGTGCCTGGAGTGCCGGGGACAGGGGGCGTCTTCAGCCCCAGCATTTT.

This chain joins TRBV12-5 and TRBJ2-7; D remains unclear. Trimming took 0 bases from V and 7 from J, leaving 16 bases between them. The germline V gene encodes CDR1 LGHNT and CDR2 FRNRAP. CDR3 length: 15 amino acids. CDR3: CASGLVPARLLEQYF. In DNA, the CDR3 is TGTGCTAGTGGTTTGGTACCTGCCAGGTTGCTTGAGCAGTACTTC. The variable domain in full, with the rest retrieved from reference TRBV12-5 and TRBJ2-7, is DARVTQTPRHKVTEMGQEVTMRCQPILGHNTVFWYRQTMMQGLELLAYFRNRAPLDDSGMPKDRFSAEMPDATLATLKIQPSEPRDSAVYFCASGLVPARLLEQYFGPGTRLTVT.

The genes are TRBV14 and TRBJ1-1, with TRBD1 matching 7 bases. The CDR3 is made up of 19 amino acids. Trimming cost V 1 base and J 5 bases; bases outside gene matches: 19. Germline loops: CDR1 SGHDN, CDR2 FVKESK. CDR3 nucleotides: TGTGCCAGCAGCCAAGTCAGGCGACAGGGTAATTCCCTAACGACTGAAGCTTTCTTT. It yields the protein CASSQVRRQGNSLTTEAFF.

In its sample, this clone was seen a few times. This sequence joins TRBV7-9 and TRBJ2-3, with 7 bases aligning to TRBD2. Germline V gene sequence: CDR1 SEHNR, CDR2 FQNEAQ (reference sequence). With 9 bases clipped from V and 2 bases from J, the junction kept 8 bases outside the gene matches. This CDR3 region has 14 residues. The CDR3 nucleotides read TGTGCCAGTAGAGCGGGGACCTACACAGATACGCAGTATTTT. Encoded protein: CASRAGTYTDTQYF.

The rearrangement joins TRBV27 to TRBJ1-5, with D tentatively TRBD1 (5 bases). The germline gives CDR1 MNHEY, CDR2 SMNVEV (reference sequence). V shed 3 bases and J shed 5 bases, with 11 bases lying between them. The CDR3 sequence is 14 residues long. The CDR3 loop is CASSFSGYDQPQHF. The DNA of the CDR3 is TGTGCCAGCAGTTTTTCAGGGTATGATCAGCCCCAGCATTTT.

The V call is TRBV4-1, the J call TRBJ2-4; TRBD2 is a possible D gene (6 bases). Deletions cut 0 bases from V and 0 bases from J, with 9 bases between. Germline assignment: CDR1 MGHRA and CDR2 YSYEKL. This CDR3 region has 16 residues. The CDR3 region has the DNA TGCGCCAGCAGCCAAGACCCGGGGGTAGCCAAAAACATTCAGTACTTC. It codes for CASSQDPGVAKNIQYF.

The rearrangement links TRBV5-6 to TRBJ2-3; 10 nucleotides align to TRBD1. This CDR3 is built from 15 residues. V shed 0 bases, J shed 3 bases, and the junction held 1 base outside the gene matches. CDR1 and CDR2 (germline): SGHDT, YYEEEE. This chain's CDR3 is CASSLGDRGTDTQYF. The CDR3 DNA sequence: TGTGCCAGCAGCTTGGGGGACAGGGGTACAGATACGCAGTATTTT.